This T cell receptor (beta chain) was documented in a study of shared clonotypes between healthy human individuals. General observations from the study: Naive CD4 clonotypes were shared across several donors at roughly 5%. It was the non-shared clonotypes that had lower generation probabilities than clonotypes shared by all four donors.

Comments on this clone: Its antigen is still unknown.

V was cut by 2 bases and J by 0 bases, with 10 bases left in between. The CDR3 contains 16 residues. CDR1 and CDR2 from the germline V gene are KGHSH and LQKENI. Deep-level running was used for the assay. Sequencing was performed with immunoSEQ multiplex PCR; in TCRdb, only in-frame clones are kept and a portion is missing. This table has more than 2 million clones, 95% appearing once. There were no recent acute infections or vaccinations among the donors, who were healthy HIV-negative adults. The clonotype comes from a man between 18 and 29 years old in good health. Sequenced: naive CD4+ T cells sorted from blood. This sample's subset: CD45RA+ positively selected. This chain links TRBV18 with TRBJ1-4; D gene unclear. CDR3 amino acids: CASSPFQPATNEKLFF. CDR3 sequence (DNA): TGTGCCAGCTCACCATTCCAGCCCGCAACTAATGAAAAACTGTTTTTT.